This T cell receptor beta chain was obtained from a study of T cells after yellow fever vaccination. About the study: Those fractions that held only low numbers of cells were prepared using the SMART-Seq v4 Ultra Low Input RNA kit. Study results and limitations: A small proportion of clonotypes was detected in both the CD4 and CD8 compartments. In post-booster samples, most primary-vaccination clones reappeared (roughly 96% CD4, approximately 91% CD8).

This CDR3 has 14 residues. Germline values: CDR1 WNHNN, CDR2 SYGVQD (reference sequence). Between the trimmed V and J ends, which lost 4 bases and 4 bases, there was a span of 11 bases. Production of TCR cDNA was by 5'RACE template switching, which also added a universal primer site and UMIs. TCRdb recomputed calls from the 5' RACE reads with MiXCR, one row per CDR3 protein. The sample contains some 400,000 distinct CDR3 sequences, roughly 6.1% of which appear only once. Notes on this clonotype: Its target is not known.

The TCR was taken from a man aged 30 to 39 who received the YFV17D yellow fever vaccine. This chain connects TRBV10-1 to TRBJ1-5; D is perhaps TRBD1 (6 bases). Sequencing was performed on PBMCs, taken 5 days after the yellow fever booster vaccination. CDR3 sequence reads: CASSAGDRNQPQHF. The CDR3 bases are TGCGCCAGCAGTGCAGGGGACCGAAATCAGCCCCAGCATTTT.